Below are 10 T cell receptor beta chains sequenced from a single sample in a study of cytomegalovirus exposure and HLA in healthy donors. Both 60 Vbeta primers and 13 Jbeta primers went into the PCR. Measured with immunoSEQ multiplex PCR; TCRdb has only the in-frame clones, and not every one. The table shows some 140,000 clones, with 76% occurring only once. Sequenced input: PBMCs. These receptors were taken from a female donor in good health and CMV-seropositive.

As for this clone: The identical CDR3 is also encoded by other nucleotide sequences in the sample. The chain uses TRBV5-1 and TRBJ1-6; 8 bases align to TRBD1. V lost 4 bases to trimming and J lost 6 bases; unmatched junction nucleotides: 3. This CDR3 spans 14 amino acids. Looked up from germline, CDR1 is SGHRS and CDR2 is YFSETQ. In DNA form, the CDR3 reads TGCGCCAGCAGCCTAGGACAGGGTAATTCACCCCTCCACTTT. It encodes CASSLGQGNSPLHF.

The chain employs TRBV5-1 and TRBJ2-7; TRBD2 is a possible D gene (5 bases). CDR3 length: 13 residues. CDR1 is SGHRS, CDR2 YFSETQ, per germline. Between the trimmed V and J ends, which lost 5 bases and 1 base, there was a span of 10 bases. CDR3 DNA sequence: TGCGCCAGCAGGCCCCGGGATTCCTACGAGCAGTACTTC. Translation gives CASRPRDSYEQYF.

This sequence joins TRBV30 and TRBJ1-5; D may be TRBD1 (5 bases). The germline V and J ends were trimmed by 8 bases and 4 bases, with 21 bases remaining between them. The CDR3 spans 15 residues. Germline V gene data show CDR1 as GTSNPN and CDR2 as SVGIG (reference sequence). The CDR3 protein is CAASKRQGWNQPQHF. Written as DNA, the CDR3 is TGTGCCGCCAGTAAGCGCCAGGGTTGGAATCAGCCCCAGCATTTT.

The V gene is TRBV7-9, the J gene TRBJ2-7; no firm D call. This CDR3 contains 12 residues. The V and J ends lost 5 bases and 3 bases respectively, with 8 bases between them. The germline V gene encodes CDR1 SEHNR and CDR2 FQNEAQ (reference sequence). The CDR3 region is CASSPSDYEQYF. In DNA form, the CDR3 reads TGTGCCAGCAGCCCCTCAGACTACGAGCAGTACTTC.

This clone was picked up one time. This sequence joins TRBV2 and TRBJ1-5; D is possibly TRBD1 (5 bases). Germline CDR1 is SNHLY and CDR2 is FYNNEI. V shed 6 bases and J shed 5 bases, with 14 bases lying between them. The CDR3 length is 14 residues. CDR3 loop: CASRPGWGDQPQHF. The CDR3 DNA reads as TGTGCCAGCAGGCCAGGGTGGGGGGATCAGCCCCAGCATTTT.

The table lists this clone with a count of one. The genes are TRBV7-2 and TRBJ1-1, with 8 bases that match TRBD1. The germline V gene has CDR1 SGHTA and CDR2 FQGNSA. There are 14 residues in the CDR3. The V gene end was trimmed by 3 bases and the J gene end by 5 bases; junction bases not matched to a gene: 5. CDR3 in DNA: TGTGCCAGCAGCTTTACAGGGGGTCATACTGAAGCTTTCTTT. It specifies CASSFTGGHTEAFF.

The chain is built from TRBV7-8 and TRBJ2-3; D is ambiguous. From germline, CDR1 is SGHVS and CDR2 FQNEAQ. There are 13 residues in the CDR3. Trimming shortened V by 1 base and J by 2 bases, and 4 bases separated the two germline ends. CDR3 protein: CASSLDNTDTQYF. Written as DNA, the CDR3 is TGTGCCAGCAGCTTAGACAACACAGATACGCAGTATTTT.

The chain combines TRBV28 with TRBJ1-3, with D maybe TRBD1 (5 bases). Trimming left V 7 bases short and J 1 base short, with 11 bases between. The CDR3 totals 14 residues. Germline-derived CDR1 and CDR2 are MDHEN and SYDVKM. Here the CDR3 DNA reads TGTGCCAGCACCCGCGGGGGTTCTGGAAACACCATATATTTT. It is translated as CASTRGGSGNTIYF.

V and J are TRBV15 and TRBJ1-1, with a possible D match to TRBD1 (6 bases). Germline CDR1 and CDR2: LNHNV and YYDKDF (reference sequence). This CDR3 contains 13 residues. Trimming took 2 bases from V and 6 from J, leaving 10 bases between them. CDR3 in DNA: TGTGCCACCAGCAGATATCAGGGGCCTGAAGCTTTCTTT. The encoded protein is CATSRYQGPEAFF.

The V and J genes are TRBV21-1 and TRBJ2-1; TRBD1, the table's D call, lacks a check against the DNA. TRBV21-1 is a listed pseudogene. CDR3 length: 16 amino acids. In DNA, the CDR3 is TGTGCCAGCAGCAAAGCGCGCCAGGGGACCTACAATGAGCAGTTCTTC. Protein: CASSKARQGTYNEQFF.